The present TCR beta chain was sequenced within a study of immune heterogeneity within non-small cell lung tumors. Study summary: The composition of the tumors was several squamous cell carcinomas, roughly ten non-squamous carcinomas and 1 not otherwise specified. General study points: Individual patients had largely distinct high-frequency T-cell receptor beta clonotypes.

Bulk tumor genomic DNA (about 600 ng per sample) served as template. Several biopsies per primary tumor were taken during surgery, spaced as far apart as possible. Each patient presented with untreated, newly diagnosed non-small cell lung cancer and received curative surgery. In germline, CDR1 is MNHEY, CDR2 SMNVEV (reference sequence). The CDR3 extends over 14 amino acids. Concerning this clonotype itself: No antigen is known for it. The junction differs from germline at one of its ends, possibly a read error.

Multiplex PCR amplified the TCR beta CDR3 region. Its first round ran for roughly 10 cycles with 32 V and 13 J primers. MiXCR, run by TCRdb on the multiplex PCR reads, gives a single entry per CDR3 protein. This sample has fewer than 25,000 distinct CDR3 sequences; around 28% occur once, and the top ten carry 4.4%. The sequence was obtained from a man in his forties with non-small cell lung cancer. The source material was lung tumor tissue. The chain carries TRBV27 and TRBJ1-2, with 7 bases that match TRBD1. CDR3 protein: CSSSPQTGNYVYTF. The CDR3, as DNA: TGTTCCAGCAGTCCCCAGACAGGGAACTATGTCTACACCTTC.